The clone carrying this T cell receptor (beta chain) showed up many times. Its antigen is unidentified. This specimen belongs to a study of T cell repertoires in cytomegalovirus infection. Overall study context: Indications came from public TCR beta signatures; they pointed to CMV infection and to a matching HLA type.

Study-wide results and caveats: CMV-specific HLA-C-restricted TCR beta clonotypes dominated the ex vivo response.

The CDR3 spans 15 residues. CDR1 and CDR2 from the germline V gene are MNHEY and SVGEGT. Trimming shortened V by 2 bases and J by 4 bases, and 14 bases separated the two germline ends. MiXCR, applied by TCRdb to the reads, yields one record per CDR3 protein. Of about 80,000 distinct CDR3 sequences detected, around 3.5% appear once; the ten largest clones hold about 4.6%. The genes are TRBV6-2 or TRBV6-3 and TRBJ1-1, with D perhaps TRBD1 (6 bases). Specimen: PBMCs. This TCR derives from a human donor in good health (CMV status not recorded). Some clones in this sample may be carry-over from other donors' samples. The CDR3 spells CASSYGGAWSTEAFF. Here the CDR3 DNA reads TGTGCCAGCAGTTACGGGGGGGCCTGGAGCACTGAAGCTTTCTTT.